Listed below are T cell receptor beta chains from one sample, sequenced in a study of CD8+CD57+ T cells in acquired aplastic anemia. TCRdb independently ran MiXCR on the reads; one entry per CDR3 protein. Among about 190,000 distinct CDR3 sequences, around half were seen once, and the ten largest hold around a sixth. The sequencing sample was made of sorted CD4+, CD8+, or CD8+CD57+ T cells (not recorded which) from PBMCs. The receptors here all came from a human donor in good health, serving as a control. The CDR3 runs from the conserved cysteine through the conserved F or W. Each record gives: V gene, clone size, D gene, J gene, CDR3 protein, CDR3 DNA. A D gene is named only where the DNA matches it firmly. Clone size is stated in some rows and not others, as once, few, many or a class when expanded.

>TRBV19|.|TRBD1|TRBJ1-2
CASSTLQGAQGDGYTF
TGTGCCAGTAGTACTTTACAGGGGGCGCAGGGTGATGGCTACACCTTC
>TRBV20-1|.|TRBD2|TRBJ2-7
CSARDAAGGDSYEQYF
TGCAGTGCTAGAGATGCAGCGGGAGGGGACTCCTACGAGCAGTACTTC
>TRBV6-4|many|TRBD2|TRBJ2-1
CASSERSLAGGSSYNEQFF
TGTGCCAGCAGTGAACGAAGTCTAGCGGGGGGGAGCTCCTACAATGAGCAGTTCTTC
>TRBV27|many|TRBD2|TRBJ2-7
CASSMLAGSRYEQYF
TGTGCCAGCAGTATGCTAGCGGGGTCCCGCTACGAGCAGTACTTC
>TRBV25-1|.|.|TRBJ2-7
CASGRTDSYEQYF
TGTGCCAGCGGACGGACAGACAGCTACGAGCAGTACTTC
>TRBV24-1|.|TRBD1|TRBJ2-2
CATSDWTGDTGELFF
TGTGCCACCAGTGATTGGACAGGGGACACCGGGGAGCTGTTTTTT
>TRBV6-5|many|.|TRBJ2-7
CASSLTRRTYEQYF
TGTGCCAGCAGTTTGACTAGAAGAACCTACGAGCAGTACTTC
>TRBV9|.|.|TRBJ2-3
CASSVSGRNEQYF
TGTGCCAGCAGCGTATCAGGGCGCAATGAGCAGTATTTT
>TRBV19|many|.|TRBJ2-4
CASSPLGETIQYF
TGTGCCAGTAGTCCCCTGGGAGAGACCATTCAGTACTTC
>TRBV5-4|many|.|TRBJ2-3
CASSLKEHPDTQYF
TGTGCCAGCAGCCTAAAAGAACACCCGGATACGCAGTATTTT
>TRBV3-1|.|.|TRBJ1-1
CASSQGGLPTGNTEAFF
TGTGCCAGCAGCCAAGGGGGACTGCCGACGGGAAACACTGAAGCTTTCTTT
>TRBV19|many|TRBD1|TRBJ1-5
CASLDQVGDRGQPQHF
TGTGCCAGCCTGGACCAGGTAGGGGACAGGGGCCAGCCCCAGCATTTT
>TRBV2|.|TRBD2|TRBJ2-3
CASSLRAGGITDTQYF
TGTGCCAGCAGTCTGCGGGCGGGAGGTATCACAGATACGCAGTATTTT
>TRBV24-1|once|.|TRBJ2-5
CATADGGGRKTQYF
TGTGCCACCGCTGATGGGGGGGGCAGAAAGACCCAGTACTTC
>TRBV27|.|.|TRBJ1-5
CACSFRRSNQPQHF
TGTGCCTGCAGTTTCCGCAGAAGCAATCAGCCCCAGCATTTT
>TRBV6-5|.|.|TRBJ2-7
CASSTAGAVGYEQYF
TGTGCCAGCAGTACGGCAGGGGCAGTAGGATACGAGCAGTACTTC
>TRBV20-1|.|.|TRBJ1-2
CSARVRKEVYGYTF
TGCAGTGCTAGAGTAAGGAAGGAGGTCTATGGCTACACCTTC
>TRBV18|.|.|TRBJ2-5
CASSPPTKNRVNQPQYF
TGTGCCAGCTCACCACCGACTAAAAACAGGGTCAATCAGCCCCAGTACTTC
>TRBV27|few|TRBD1|TRBJ2-7
CASSLSLDRAPYEQYF
TGTGCCAGCAGTTTATCCTTAGACAGGGCCCCCTACGAGCAGTACTTC
>TRBV5-1|.|.|TRBJ1-4
CASSLDATNEKLLF
TGCGCCAGCAGCTTAGATGCAACTAATGAAAAACTGCTTTTT
>TRBV6-2/TRBV6-3|many|.|TRBJ2-7
CASSWPGSSYEQYF
TGTGCCAGCAGCTGGCCAGGGAGCTCCTACGAGCAGTACTTC
>TRBV19|many|TRBD1|TRBJ1-2
CASSIPGQAYGYTF
TGTGCCAGTAGTATACCAGGACAGGCCTATGGCTACACCTTC
>TRBV4-1|many|TRBD1|TRBJ2-7
CASSQEDRVYEQYF
TGCGCCAGCAGCCAAGAGGACAGGGTCTACGAGCAGTACTTC
>TRBV29-1|.|.|TRBJ1-2
CSVENLVLGGGYTF
TGCAGCGTTGAAAACTTGGTCCTCGGCGGTGGCTACACCTTC
>TRBV25-1|.|.|TRBJ1-3
CASSASASGNTIYF
TGTGCCAGCAGTGCGTCAGCCTCTGGAAACACCATATATTTT
>TRBV24-1|once|TRBD1|TRBJ2-3
CATSDFGTGDYNEQYF
TGTGCCACCAGTGATTTCGGGACAGGGGACTACAATGAGCAGTATTTT
>TRBV6-6|.|TRBD2|TRBJ2-5
CASSYSTAGGETQYF
TGTGCCAGCAGTTACTCCACAGCGGGGGGAGAGACCCAGTACTTC
>TRBV10-3|.|.|TRBJ2-7
CAISAAGQSSSSYEQYF
TGTGCCATCAGTGCAGCGGGACAGTCGTCGAGCTCCTACGAGCAGTACTTC
>TRBV27|.|.|TRBJ1-1
CASSLSGMFEAFF
TGTGCCAGCAGTTTATCGGGGATGTTTGAAGCTTTCTTT
>TRBV7-6|.|TRBD2|TRBJ2-5
CASSLGGTSGGEETQYF
TGTGCCAGCAGCTTAGGGGGGACTAGCGGGGGGGAAGAGACCCAGTACTTC
>TRBV30|.|.|TRBJ1-2
CAWSVYSGTSNYGYTF
TGTGCCTGGAGTGTATATTCGGGCACATCTAACTATGGCTACACCTTC
>TRBV7-3|.|TRBD2|TRBJ2-7
CASSLEPTSIYEQYF
TGTGCCAGCAGCTTAGAACCGACTAGCATCTACGAGCAGTACTTC
>TRBV25-1|.|.|TRBJ1-2
CASSRTWDGSGYGYTF
TGTGCCAGCAGCAGAACCTGGGACGGCTCTGGCTATGGCTACACCTTC
>TRBV7-2|many|TRBD1|TRBJ1-2
CASSLPPGQGRGYTF
TGTGCCAGCAGCTTACCTCCGGGACAGGGACGCGGCTACACCTTC
>TRBV5-1|many|.|TRBJ1-1
CASSSELNTEAFF
TGCGCCAGCAGCTCCGAACTGAACACTGAAGCTTTCTTT
>TRBV25-1|.|TRBD2|TRBJ2-7
CASSASGGGAYEQYF
TGTGCCAGCAGTGCTAGTGGCGGGGGAGCCTACGAGCAGTACTTC
>TRBV2|few|TRBD2|TRBJ2-5
CASKLAGAGLETQYF
TGTGCCAGCAAACTAGCGGGGGCAGGTTTAGAGACCCAGTACTTC
>TRBV20-1|.|.|TRBJ1-2
CSASLWTANYGYTF
TGCAGTGCTTCACTGTGGACAGCGAATTATGGCTACACCTTC
>TRBV11-2|.|.|TRBJ2-3
CASSLDSRTDTQYF
TGTGCCAGCAGCTTGGATTCCCGCACAGATACGCAGTATTTT
>TRBV9|.|TRBD1|TRBJ2-5
CASSADRGLETQYF
TGTGCCAGCAGCGCTGACAGGGGGTTAGAGACCCAGTACTTC
>TRBV7-7|.|TRBD2|TRBJ2-1
CASSFGTSGGHNEQFF
TGTGCTAGCAGCTTCGGGACTAGCGGGGGACACAATGAGCAGTTCTTC
>TRBV10-2|.|TRBD1|TRBJ1-1
CASNAGTGVLMNTEAFF
TGCGCCAGCAACGCCGGGACAGGGGTACTCATGAACACTGAAGCTTTCTTT